This T cell receptor beta chain was found in a study of CD8 T cells in ankylosing spondylitis. Findings of the study overall: Peripheral blood samples showed relatively rare disease-linked clones, and these clones were CD8+. Ankylosing spondylitis blood seemed to carry a telltale TCR beta motif made of several highly homologous variants. From matched ankylosing spondylitis synovial fluid, disease-linked clones were reportedly recovered at significantly enriched levels.

Making use of molecular barcodes, quantitative 5'-RACE generated TCR beta libraries. TCRdb redid the calling of the 5' RACE reads with MiXCR, one entry per CDR3 protein. The sample has about 160,000 distinct CDR3 sequences; approximately 16% are singletons. The CDR3 spans 16 residues. J was trimmed by 5 bases and V by 1 base; bases with no gene match: 5. CDR1 and CDR2 (germline): MGHRA, YSYEKL. This clonotype was counted between two and nine times. What it recognizes is unknown. The receptor was derived from a male donor with ankylosing spondylitis or in good health (not recorded which). This sequence joins TRBV4-1 and TRBJ2-1, with 10 bases identical to TRBD2. Material for sequencing was blood, either unsorted or a sorted T cell fraction (not recorded which). DNA for the CDR3: TGCGCCAGCAGCCAAGTAAGCGGGAGGGCCGACAATGAGCAGTTCTTC. This gives the protein CASSQVSGRADNEQFF.